These T cell receptor beta chains were read from a single sample in a study of OX40 agonist ivuxolimab in advanced cancers. Only in-frame clones appear in the TCRdb table, and some are missing; sequencing was by immunoSEQ multiplex PCR. This sample has about 30,000 clones, with under 85% found just once. Here the sequenced sample was CD4+ or CD8+ T cells sorted from blood, taken in a trial of the OX40 agonist ivuxolimab. These receptors were collected from an adult with an advanced solid tumor such as melanoma, head and neck, liver or kidney cancer. The CDR3 runs from the conserved cysteine through the conserved F or W. A D gene is named only where the DNA matches it firmly. A clone size is listed for some rows: how often the clone was seen (once, few, many), or a class if it is expanded.

>TRBV28|.|.|TRBJ1-6
CASTTLGVGSPLHF
TGTGCCAGCACCACGTTGGGGGTTGGTTCACCCCTCCACTTT
>TRBV14|.|.|TRBJ1-3
CASSQDGLGGAGNTIYF
TGTGCCAGCAGCCAAGACGGTCTCGGAGGAGCAGGAAACACCATATATTTT
>TRBV10-3|.|.|TRBJ2-7
CAITPTGYEQYF
TGTGCCATCACCCCGACGGGCTACGAGCAGTACTTC
>TRBV30|.|.|TRBJ2-3
CAWSSNARGADTQYF
TGTGCCTGGTCTAGCAACGCAAGGGGGGCCGATACGCAGTATTTT
>TRBV19|TRBD1|once|TRBJ1-4
CASSTEGGPNEKLFF
TGTGCCAGTAGTACAGAAGGGGGCCCTAATGAAAAACTGTTTTTT
>TRBV7-2|.|few|TRBJ1-5
CASSFLDQPQHF
TGTGCCAGCAGCTTCTTAGATCAGCCCCAGCATTTT
>TRBV7-8|.|.|TRBJ2-7
CASSLFVVSYEQYF
TGTGCCAGCAGCTTATTCGTGGTCTCCTACGAGCAGTACTTC
>TRBV20-1|.|.|TRBJ2-5
CSALGEGTQYF
TGCAGTGCCTTGGGGGAAGGGACCCAGTACTTC
>TRBV7-2|.|.|TRBJ1-5
CASSLGGGNQPQHF
TGTGCCAGCAGCTTAGGCGGGGGAAATCAGCCCCAGCATTTT
>TRBV12-5|.|.|TRBJ1-4
CASGLVHGSTNEKLFF
TGTGCTAGTGGTTTGGTACACGGTTCAACTAATGAAAAACTGTTTTTT
>TRBV12-5|.|.|TRBJ2-2
CASGLFGVTGELFF
TGTGCTAGTGGTTTGTTTGGGGTCACCGGGGAGCTGTTTTTT
>TRBV5-4|.|.|TRBJ2-5
CASSPNRGGMQETQYF
TGTGCCAGCAGCCCCAACAGGGGAGGAATGCAAGAGACCCAGTACTTC
>TRBV9|.|.|TRBJ2-1
CASSVGITGEQFF
TGTGCCAGCAGCGTAGGTATCACAGGAGAGCAGTTCTTC
>TRBV18|.|.|TRBJ1-5
CASSPGGQPQHF
TGTGCCAGCTCACCAGGGGGCCAGCCCCAGCATTTT
>TRBV25-1|.|.|TRBJ1-6
CASRSLVANSPLHF
TGTGCCAGCAGGAGTCTAGTAGCAAATTCACCCCTCCACTTT
>TRBV7-2|.|medium-sized|TRBJ1-2
CASSLFTVYTF
TGTGCCAGCAGCTTGTTTACGGTCTACACCTTC
>TRBV5-4|.|.|TRBJ1-6
CATRMGGSPLHF
TGTGCCACCCGGATGGGGGGTTCACCCCTCCACTTT
>TRBV7-2|TRBD1|.|TRBJ2-5
CASSRTGVRETQYF
TGTGCCAGCAGCCGGACAGGGGTGAGAGAGACCCAGTACTTC